This T cell receptor (beta chain) comes out of a study of OX40 agonist ivuxolimab in advanced cancers. Study findings and constraints: Low normalized T-cell clonal expansion was also seen in some nonresponders.

A note on this clone: Its target is unknown.

Germline CDR1 is KGHSH and CDR2 is LQKENI. V lost 2 bases and J 4 bases, leaving 11 bases between the germline ends. The CDR3 covers 15 residues. Repertoires were generated with immunoSEQ multiplex PCR, while TCRdb's copy carries only in-frame clones and drops some. The data contain tens of thousands of clones, less than 90% of them singletons. This sequence joins TRBV18 and TRBJ2-2; no clear D. The sequence came from an adult with an advanced solid tumor such as melanoma, head and neck, liver or kidney cancer. Here the sequenced sample was CD4+ or CD8+ T cells sorted from blood, taken in a trial of the OX40 agonist ivuxolimab. The CDR3 DNA reads TGTGCCAGCTCACCAGTCCTTCAGGCCACCGGGGAGCTGTTTTTT. Its protein product is CASSPVLQATGELFF.